The entry that follows covers one TCR beta chain sequence. Trimming stripped 0 bases from V and 3 bases from J, with 9 bases between. Germline CDR1 is GTSNPN and CDR2 is SVGIG (reference sequence). This CDR3 has 14 amino acids. This entry belongs to a study of blood T cell repertoires in COVID-19. The overall study: Acute-phase and convalescent COVID-19 samples originated in the United States, Italy and Spain.

Authors' processing steps: Reference gene primers were amplified, and this amplification served to estimate nucleated cell counts. TCRdb's table, derived via immunoSEQ multiplex PCR, lists solely in-frame clones and lacks some. That table is the source of V, J and clone size, and D and trimming were worked out from the DNA. Among around 200,000 clones listed, about 89% were seen once. The receptor's source is a man aged 40-49 years with active or convalescent COVID-19. The chain employs TRBV30 and TRBJ1-5, with a tentative D call TRBD1 (5 bases). Sequenced input: peripheral blood. CDR3 in DNA: TGTGCCTGGAGTGTACAGACAGCCAATCAGCCCCAGCATTTT. It yields the protein CAWSVQTANQPQHF.